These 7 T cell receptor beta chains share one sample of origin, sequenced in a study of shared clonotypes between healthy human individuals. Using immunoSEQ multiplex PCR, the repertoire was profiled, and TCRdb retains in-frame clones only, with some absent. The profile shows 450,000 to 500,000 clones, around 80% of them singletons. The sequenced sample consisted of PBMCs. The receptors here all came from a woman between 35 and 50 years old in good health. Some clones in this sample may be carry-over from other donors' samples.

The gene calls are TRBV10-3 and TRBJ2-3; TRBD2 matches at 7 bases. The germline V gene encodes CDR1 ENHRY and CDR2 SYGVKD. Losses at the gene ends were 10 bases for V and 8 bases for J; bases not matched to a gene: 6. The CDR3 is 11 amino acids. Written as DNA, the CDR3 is TGTGCCACCTACCGGGAGGCTACGCAGTATTTT. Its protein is CATYREATQYF.

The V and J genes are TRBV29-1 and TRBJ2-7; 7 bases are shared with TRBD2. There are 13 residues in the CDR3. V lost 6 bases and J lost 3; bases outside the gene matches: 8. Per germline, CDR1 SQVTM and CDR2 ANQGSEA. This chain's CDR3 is CSVGGTAHYEQYF. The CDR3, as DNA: TGCAGCGTCGGGGGGACGGCTCACTACGAGCAGTACTTC.

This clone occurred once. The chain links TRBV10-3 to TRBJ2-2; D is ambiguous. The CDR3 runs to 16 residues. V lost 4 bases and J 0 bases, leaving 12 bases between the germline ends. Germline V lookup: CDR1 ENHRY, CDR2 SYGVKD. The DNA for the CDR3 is TGTGCCATCAGTGGCCTACAGTTCGCGAACACCGGGGAGCTGTTTTTT. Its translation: CAISGLQFANTGELFF.

The CDR3 spells CASSLIPGFPGADLETQYF. Here the CDR3 DNA reads TGTGCCAGCAGCTTGATCCCTGGCTTTCCAGGGGCGGACTTAGAGACCCAGTACTTC. The chain combines TRBV5-6 with TRBJ2-5; D is possibly TRBD1 (6 bases). The V gene lost 1 base and the J gene lost 4 bases, with 26 bases spanning the gap. The CDR3 sequence is 19 residues long. The V gene's germline CDR1 is SGHDT and CDR2 YYEEEE.

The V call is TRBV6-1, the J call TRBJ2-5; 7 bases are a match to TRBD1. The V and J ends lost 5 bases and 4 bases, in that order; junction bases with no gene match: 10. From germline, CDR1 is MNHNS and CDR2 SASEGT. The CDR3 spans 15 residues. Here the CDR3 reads CASSPSGTGAETQYF. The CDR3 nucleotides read TGTGCCAGCAGTCCATCCGGAACAGGGGCAGAGACCCAGTACTTC.

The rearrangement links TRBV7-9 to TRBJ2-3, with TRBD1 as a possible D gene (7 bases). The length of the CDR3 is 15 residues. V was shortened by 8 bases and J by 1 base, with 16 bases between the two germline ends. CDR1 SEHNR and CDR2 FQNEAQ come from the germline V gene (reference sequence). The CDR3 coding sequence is TGTGCCAGCTTCCCACTCAGGGGGGGCACAGATACGCAGTATTTT. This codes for CASFPLRGGTDTQYF.

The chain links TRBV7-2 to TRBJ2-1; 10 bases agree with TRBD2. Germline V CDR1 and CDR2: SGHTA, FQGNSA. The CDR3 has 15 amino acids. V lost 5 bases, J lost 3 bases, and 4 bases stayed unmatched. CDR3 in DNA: TGTGCCAGCAGCCCATCTAGCGGGAGCTACAATGAGCAGTTCTTC. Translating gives CASSPSSGSYNEQFF.